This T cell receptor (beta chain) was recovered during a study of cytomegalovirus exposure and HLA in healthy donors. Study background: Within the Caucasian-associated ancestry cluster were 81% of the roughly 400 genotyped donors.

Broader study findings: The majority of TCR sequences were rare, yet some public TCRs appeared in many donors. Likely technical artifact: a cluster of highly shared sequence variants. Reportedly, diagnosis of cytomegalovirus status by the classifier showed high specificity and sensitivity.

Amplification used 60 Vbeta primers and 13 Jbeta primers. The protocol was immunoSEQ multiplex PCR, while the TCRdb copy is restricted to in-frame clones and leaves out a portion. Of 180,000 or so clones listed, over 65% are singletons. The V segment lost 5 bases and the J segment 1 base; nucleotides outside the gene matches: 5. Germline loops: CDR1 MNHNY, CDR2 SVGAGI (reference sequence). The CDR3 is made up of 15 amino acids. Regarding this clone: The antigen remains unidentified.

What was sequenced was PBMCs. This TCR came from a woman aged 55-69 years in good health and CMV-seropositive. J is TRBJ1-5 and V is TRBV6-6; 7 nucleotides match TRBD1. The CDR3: CASSPQGLSNQPQHF. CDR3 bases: TGTGCCAGCAGTCCACAGGGGCTGAGCAATCAGCCCCAGCATTTT.